This T cell receptor (beta chain) was sequenced in a study of technical replicates of blood from a few donors. The germline V gene encodes CDR1 SGDLS and CDR2 YYNGEE. The length of the CDR3 is 15 residues. The V end was cut by 4 bases, the J end by 0 bases, with 14 bases between. Produced via immunoSEQ multiplex PCR; TCRdb's table is partial and in-frame only. The table lists 70,000 to 85,000 clones, 92% of them singletons. The sequencing input was T cells isolated from PBMCs. This TCR was recovered from a human donor in good health. The chain employs TRBV9 and TRBJ2-7, with D tentatively TRBD1 (6 bases). The CDR3 spells CASSPDRSSSYEQYF. DNA of the CDR3: TGTGCCAGCAGCCCAGACAGGTCGAGCTCCTACGAGCAGTACTTC.